The T cell receptor beta chain described here comes from a study of identical twins (dated by TCRdb to the mid-2010s). Regarding the study in general: To test whether fetal clonotypes persist, this study deep-sequenced TCR alpha and beta repertoires from monozygotic twins, from unrelated adults of various ages, and from cord blood. To rule out contamination, replicate twin experiments were performed at different times with different library preparation protocols.

Its CDR3 holds 16 amino acids, cysteine through phenylalanine. The only DNA kept is the CDR3, 48 bases in frame from the first base. After removal of 4 bases from V and 3 bases from J, the junction retains 6 bases not matched to a gene. CDR1 and CDR2, looked up from the germline V gene, are KGHDR and SFDVKD. Study-level results and caveats: Out-of-frame TCR alpha sharing in monozygotic twins was systematically underestimated by recombination models, whereas sharing between unrelated individuals was in agreement with the recombination models. Compared with coincidental sharing between unrelated individuals, out-of-frame TCR alpha sequences shared between twins showed an excess of sequences with low generation probability. Fewer insertions were carried by abundant cord blood beta clonotypes; a weaker similar trend was observed in young adult naive repertoires, while no such trend was observed in memory repertoires. Because the same donors could not be followed over many years, conclusions were based on cross-sectional statistical analysis. A weaker excess of twin sharing was found in beta out-of-frame sequences because the signal-to-noise ratio was lowered by fewer shared sequences. Invariant T cells such as MAIT and iNKT could partly confound zero-insertion analyses, though diverse VJ usage argued against this for most clonotypes.

Library preparation was by 5' RACE. The instrument was an Illumina HiSeq 2000. Template switching added a universal primer binding site, and the final cDNA carried a unique molecular identifier that allowed TCR cDNA molecules to be counted accurately. First-strand cDNA for TCR alpha and beta chains was synthesized from specific primers in the conserved constant-segment region. To control for contamination, each cDNA library was double barcoded with a SMART-Mk sample barcode plus Illumina barcodes. Two successive PCR steps introduced TruSeq adapter sequences along with Illumina sample barcodes. Sequencing of the TCR alpha and beta cDNA libraries was done on the Illumina HiSeq platform using custom primers. From the authors' description of their analysis: Unique molecular identifiers were extracted from raw reads with MiGEC, and CDR3 positions were determined with MiXCR. Recombination models were inferred per individual with the repgenHMM and IGoR tools using an EM algorithm. Shared clonotype analysis was performed with the tcR package in R, normalizing sharing by the product of cloneset sizes. To study raw recombination without the effects of thymic and clonal selection, out-of-frame nonproductive sequences were analyzed. Starting from the raw public reads, TCRdb applied fastp trimming at Q25, assembled clones with MiXCR and retained in-frame beta chains. All rows with the same CDR3 protein become a single entry with the most common DNA and genes. TCRdb assigned the V and J calls; the authors' analysis was not used. The sample profile shows about 490,000 distinct CDR3 sequences; roughly 15% of them were found once. 0.44% of the sample goes to the ten largest clones.

Every donor in the study was a healthy Caucasian. Three pairs of female monozygotic twins, all aged roughly 18 to 29 years, were included in the twin cohort. CD4+ and CD8+ T cell populations were isolated with positive isolation kits from Invitrogen. A word on this clonotype: What this receptor recognizes is not known. The input lacks base qualities; no much larger clone sits a single base away.

This sample was shared with a second study, whose subject was yellow fever vaccine responses in identical twins. That second report states: The T cell response to vaccination in identical twins was reported by the authors to appear partly convergent and partly personalized. The study precisely tracked vaccine-responding T cell clones in identical twins.

The rearrangement joined TRBV24-1 to TRBJ2-3; 10 bases in between match TRBD2. The receptor was isolated from a woman under 30 in good health. The sequenced material came from CD4+ T cells sorted from blood. The bases are TGTGCCACCAGTGAACCCGCTAGCGGGAGAACAGATACGCAGTATTTT. Its protein reads: CATSEPASGRTDTQYF.